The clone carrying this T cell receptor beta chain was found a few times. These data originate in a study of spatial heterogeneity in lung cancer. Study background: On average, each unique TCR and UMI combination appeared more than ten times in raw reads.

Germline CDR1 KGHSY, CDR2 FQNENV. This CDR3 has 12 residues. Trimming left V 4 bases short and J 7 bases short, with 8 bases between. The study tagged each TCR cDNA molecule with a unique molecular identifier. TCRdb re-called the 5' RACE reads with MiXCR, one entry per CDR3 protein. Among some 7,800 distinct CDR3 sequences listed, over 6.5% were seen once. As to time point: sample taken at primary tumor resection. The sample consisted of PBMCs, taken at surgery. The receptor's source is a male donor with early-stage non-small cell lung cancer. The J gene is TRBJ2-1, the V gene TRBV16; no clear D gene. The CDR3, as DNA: TGTGCCAGCAGCCCCGGCGTTAATGAGCAGTTCTTC. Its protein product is CASSPGVNEQFF.